This T cell receptor (beta chain) was sequenced for a study of T cell changes during pregnancy in multiple sclerosis. Sequencing used immunoSEQ multiplex PCR; TCRdb keeps in-frame clones, though not all of them. The sample contains about 60,000 clones, about 92% of which appear only once. The CDR3 is 19 residues long. The source material was peripheral blood, sampled in the first trimester of pregnancy. V gene TRBV21-1 combines with J gene TRBJ2-7; the tabulated D call, TRBD1, remains unverified against the DNA. TRBV21-1 represents a pseudogene. The clonotype comes from a female donor with multiple sclerosis, enrolled in a pregnancy study. CDR3 residues: CASSKGGQGIHPRFGEQYF. The CDR3 coding sequence is TGTGCCAGCAGCAAAGGTGGACAGGGGATTCACCCACGGTTTGGCGAGCAGTACTTC.